This is a list of T cell receptor beta chains from one sample in a study of blood T cell repertoires in COVID-19. Assay: immunoSEQ multiplex PCR; the TCRdb copy retains only in-frame clones and omits some. The table has 120,000 or so clones, roughly 84% seen once. The sequencing input was PBMCs or T cells enriched from blood (not recorded which). Source of these receptors: a young woman who had recovered from COVID-19. The conserved cysteine and the conserved F or W are not part of the CDR3 here.

V	J	CDR3
TRBV3-1/TRBV3-2	TRBJ2-7	ASSQGGSTYEQY
TRBV6-4	TRBJ2-2	ASRHGGSVGELF
TRBV6-2/TRBV6-3	TRBJ2-1	ASSYIRGGEQF
TRBV6-5	TRBJ2-7	ASSHAGGEQY
TRBV7-9	TRBJ1-4	ASSLGGFREKLF
TRBV5-1	TRBJ2-3	ASSLVQNTDTQY
TRBV28	TRBJ1-5	ASSPGGRDSNQPQH
TRBV6-5	TRBJ2-5	ASRQTSGGQTQY
TRBV4-1	TRBJ2-7	ASSQLGGTYEQY
TRBV27	TRBJ1-5	ASSLSPNQPQH
TRBV28	TRBJ1-1	ASSLGGANTEAF
TRBV4-3	TRBJ2-3	ASSHAELTSTDTQY
TRBV5-3	TRBJ2-1	ARSSGVSGRAGLEQF
TRBV9	TRBJ1-2	ASSPGTDYGYT
TRBV10-3	TRBJ1-4	AISGGEKLF
TRBV7-8	TRBJ2-5	ASSLGASGRGETQY
TRBV6-4	TRBJ1-6	ASSDGAQDNSPLH
TRBV18	TRBJ2-6	ASSPPSGGSGANVLT
TRBV15	TRBJ1-1	ATSRDKNTEAF
TRBV19	TRBJ1-1	ASSIDGQVGGNTEAF
TRBV5-1	TRBJ2-1	ASSSDRTGYYNEQF
TRBV30	TRBJ1-6	AWSPTGQENSPLH
TRBV6-1	TRBJ2-1	ASSEVAGWANEQF
TRBV6-6	TRBJ1-4	ASSYVPGWEKLF
TRBV19	TRBJ1-3	ASSIGTASGNTIY
TRBV30	TRBJ1-6	AWSIRAAGSPLH
TRBV7-2	TRBJ2-2	ASSLGLAGGNTGELF
TRBV4-1	TRBJ1-2	ASSQVGAQGYYGYT
TRBV19	TRBJ1-1	ASRITGRSEAF
TRBV14	TRBJ1-4	ASSQTVNEKLF
TRBV7-9	TRBJ2-7	ASREEGAPFEQY